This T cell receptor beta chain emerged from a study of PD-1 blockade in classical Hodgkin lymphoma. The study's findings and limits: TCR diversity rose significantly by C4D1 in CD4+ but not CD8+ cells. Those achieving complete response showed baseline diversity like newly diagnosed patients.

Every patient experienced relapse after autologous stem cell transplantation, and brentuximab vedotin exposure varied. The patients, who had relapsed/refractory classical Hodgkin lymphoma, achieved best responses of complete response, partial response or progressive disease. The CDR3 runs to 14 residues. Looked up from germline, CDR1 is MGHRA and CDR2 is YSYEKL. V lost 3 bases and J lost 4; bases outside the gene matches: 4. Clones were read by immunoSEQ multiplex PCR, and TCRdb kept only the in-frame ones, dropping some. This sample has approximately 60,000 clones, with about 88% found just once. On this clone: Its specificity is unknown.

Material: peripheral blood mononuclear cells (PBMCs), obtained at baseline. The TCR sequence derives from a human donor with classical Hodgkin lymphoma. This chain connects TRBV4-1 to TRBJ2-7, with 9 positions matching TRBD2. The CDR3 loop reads CASSQVSGRYEQYF. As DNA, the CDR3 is TGCGCCAGCAGCCAGGTGAGCGGGAGGTACGAGCAGTACTTC.